This TCR beta chain derives from a study of early T cells in non-severe SARS-CoV-2 infection. TCRdb ran MiXCR on the 5' RACE reads and lists one entry per CDR3 protein. The sample holds tens of thousands of distinct CDR3 sequences, roughly 11% seen once. The sample holds a few counts of this clonotype. This receptor was identified in an adult who was a healthcare worker with PCR-confirmed SARS-CoV-2 infection or an uninfected control (not recorded which). The sample consisted of whole blood.

CDR3 amino acids: CATSDLAGDGYTF. The CDR3, as DNA: TGTGCCACCAGTGATTTGGCGGGGGATGGCTACACCTTC. This chain joins TRBV24-1 and TRBJ1-2, with a weak D call TRBD1 (5 bases). The CDR3 sequence is 13 residues long. The V end was cut by 0 bases, the J end by 6 bases, with 7 bases between. Germline V gives CDR1 KGHDR, CDR2 SFDVKD.